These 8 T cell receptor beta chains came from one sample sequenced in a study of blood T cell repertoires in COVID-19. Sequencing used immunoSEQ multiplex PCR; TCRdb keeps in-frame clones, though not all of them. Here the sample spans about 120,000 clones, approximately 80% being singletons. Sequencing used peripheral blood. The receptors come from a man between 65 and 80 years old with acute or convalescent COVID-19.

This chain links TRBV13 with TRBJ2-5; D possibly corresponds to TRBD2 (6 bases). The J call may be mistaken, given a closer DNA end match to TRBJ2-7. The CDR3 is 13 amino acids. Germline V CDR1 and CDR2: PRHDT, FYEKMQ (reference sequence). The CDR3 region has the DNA TGTGCCAGCAGCTTACCGGGGGTGGGCGAGCAGTACTTC. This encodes CASSLPGVGEQYF.

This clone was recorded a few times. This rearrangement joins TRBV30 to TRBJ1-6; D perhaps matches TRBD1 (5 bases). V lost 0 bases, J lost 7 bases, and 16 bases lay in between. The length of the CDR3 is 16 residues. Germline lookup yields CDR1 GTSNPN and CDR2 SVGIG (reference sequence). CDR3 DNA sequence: TGTGCCTGGAGTGTACGTGGAGGGGCGGGAAATTCACCCCTCCACTTT. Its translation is CAWSVRGGAGNSPLHF.

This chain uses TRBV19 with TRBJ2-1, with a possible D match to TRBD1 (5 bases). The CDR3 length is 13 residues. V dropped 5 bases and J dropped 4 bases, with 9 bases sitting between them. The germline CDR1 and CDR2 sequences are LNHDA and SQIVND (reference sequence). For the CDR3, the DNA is TGTGCCAGTAGTCAGGGTGGGTACAATGAGCAGTTCTTC. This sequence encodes CASSQGGYNEQFF.

CDR3 sequence (DNA): TGTGCCAGGGACAGTCCCTCGGCCGGGGAGCTGTTTTTT. Translated: CARDSPSAGELFF. V usage is TRBV21-1 and J usage is TRBJ2-2; the table's D gene call, TRBD1, was not cross checked with the DNA. TRBV21-1 is a pseudogene segment. The CDR3 consists of 13 residues.

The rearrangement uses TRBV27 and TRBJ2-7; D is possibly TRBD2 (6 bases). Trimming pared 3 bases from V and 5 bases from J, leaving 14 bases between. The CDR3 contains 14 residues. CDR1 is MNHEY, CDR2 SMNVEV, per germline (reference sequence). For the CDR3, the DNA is TGTGCCAGCAGTTTGTTAGGGTGGGAGGACGAGCAGTACTTC. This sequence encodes CASSLLGWEDEQYF.

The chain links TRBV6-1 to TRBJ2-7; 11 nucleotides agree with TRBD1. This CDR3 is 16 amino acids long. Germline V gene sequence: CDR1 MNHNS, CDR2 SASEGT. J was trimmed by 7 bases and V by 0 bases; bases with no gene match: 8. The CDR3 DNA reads TGTGCCAGCAGTGAAGCGCCCGGGACAGGGGGTCGAGAGCAGTACTTC. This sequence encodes CASSEAPGTGGREQYF.

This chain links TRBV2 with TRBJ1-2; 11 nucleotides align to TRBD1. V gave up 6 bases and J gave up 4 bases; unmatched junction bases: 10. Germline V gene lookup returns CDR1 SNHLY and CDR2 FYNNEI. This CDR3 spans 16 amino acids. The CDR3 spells CASRGGQGVVSYGYTF. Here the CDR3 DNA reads TGTGCCAGCAGGGGGGGACAGGGGGTAGTGTCCTATGGCTACACCTTC.

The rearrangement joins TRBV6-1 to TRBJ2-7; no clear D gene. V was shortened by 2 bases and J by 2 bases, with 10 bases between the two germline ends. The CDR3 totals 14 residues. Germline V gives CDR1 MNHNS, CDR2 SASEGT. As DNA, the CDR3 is TGTGCCAGCAGTGAATTAACGGTCACCTACGAGCAGTACTTC. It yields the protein CASSELTVTYEQYF.